This T cell receptor (beta chain) was sequenced during a study of blood T cell repertoires in COVID-19. This clone was detected only once. One end of the junction fails to match germline, which may point to a read error. CDR1 and CDR2 from the germline V gene are SGHRS and YFSETQ. The CDR3 is 16 residues long. TCRdb's table, derived via immunoSEQ multiplex PCR, lists solely in-frame clones and lacks some. This sample has approximately 470,000 clones, with roughly 85% found just once. The origin of this receptor is a human donor in a cohort sampled during active COVID-19. V gene TRBV5-1 combines with J gene TRBJ1-4, with 8 bases matching TRBD1. The source material was peripheral blood. For the CDR3, the DNA is TGCGCCAGCAGTTTGGGACCGGACAGGGAGGTGGAAAAACTGTTTTTT. This sequence encodes CASSLGPDREVEKLFF.